Below are 10 T cell receptor beta chains sequenced from a single sample in a study of graft-versus-host responses after intestinal transplantation. Antigens for these TCRs are unknown. Libraries were prepared by immunoSEQ multiplex PCR; TCRdb keeps only in-frame clonotypes and omits some of them. The sample holds around 100,000 clones; 91% are singletons and the top ten take approximately 0.17%. The source material was unstimulated CD4+ T cells sorted from spleen or lymph node cells, sampled before transplant. Receptors were obtained from a human donor who was the organ donor for an intestinal transplant.

The chain has TRBV7-2 and TRBJ2-1; D might be TRBD2 (5 bases). Between the trimmed V and J ends, which lost 0 bases and 7 bases, there was a span of 10 bases. This CDR3 spans 14 amino acids. Germline CDR1 is SGHTA and CDR2 is FQGNSA. The CDR3 DNA is TGTGCCAGCAGCTTAGCCCTAGCCCCTAATGAGCAGTTCTTC. Encoded protein: CASSLALAPNEQFF.

V is TRBV19 and J is TRBJ1-5; 7 bases map to TRBD1. V gave up 5 bases and J gave up 4 bases; unmatched junction bases: 8. The CDR3 sequence is 15 residues long. Looked up from germline, CDR1 is LNHDA and CDR2 is SQIVND (reference sequence). The CDR3 loop is CASSAIDRVNQPQHF. CDR3 coding DNA: TGTGCCAGTAGTGCCATTGACAGGGTTAATCAGCCCCAGCATTTT.

The gene calls are TRBV27 and TRBJ1-4; no firm D call. Trimming left V 4 bases short and J 5 bases short, with 8 bases between. This CDR3 region has 13 residues. CDR1 MNHEY and CDR2 SMNVEV come from the germline V gene (reference sequence). For the CDR3, the DNA is TGTGCCAGCAGTTCTCACTCGAATGAAAAACTGTTTTTT. Residues: CASSSHSNEKLFF.

The chain carries TRBV5-4 and TRBJ2-5; 12 bases agree with TRBD2. V was pared by 0 bases and J by 2 bases, with 2 bases of the junction left unmatched. The CDR3 length is 16 residues. The V gene's germline CDR1 is SGHNT and CDR2 YYREEE (reference sequence). The CDR3 sequence: CASSLVGLAGQETQYF. Here the CDR3 DNA reads TGTGCCAGCAGCTTGGTCGGACTAGCGGGGCAAGAGACCCAGTACTTC.

The chain joins TRBV5-1 to TRBJ2-4; the D gene is possibly TRBD2 (6 bases). The CDR3 is 16 residues long. V lost 0 bases and J lost 0, with 10 bases in between. CDR1 and CDR2 (germline): SGHRS, YFSETQ. The CDR3 loop reads CASSLGTTLAKNIQYF. Written as DNA, the CDR3 is TGCGCCAGCAGCTTGGGGACTACCTTAGCCAAAAACATTCAGTACTTC.

This clone was seen a few times. This chain connects TRBV19 to TRBJ1-5; D call uncertain. The CDR3 has 14 amino acids. In germline, CDR1 is LNHDA, CDR2 SQIVND (reference sequence). The V end lost 2 bases, the J end lost 5 bases, and 10 bases lay between the germline ends. The CDR3 DNA follows: TGTGCCAGTAGTATATCCCAGGTAGATCAGCCCCAGCATTTT. Protein product: CASSISQVDQPQHF.

The chain uses TRBV7-6 and TRBJ2-3, with D tentatively TRBD1 (6 bases). CDR1 is SGHVS and CDR2 is FNYEAQ in the germline V gene. This CDR3 is 15 amino acids long. Trimming left V 5 bases short and J 1 base short, with 13 bases between. The CDR3 here is CASSPWTVGTDTQYF. CDR3 in DNA: TGTGCCAGCAGCCCCTGGACAGTTGGCACAGATACGCAGTATTTT.

V gene TRBV5-4 combines with J gene TRBJ2-7; 10 bases match TRBD2. In germline, CDR1 is SGHNT, CDR2 YYREEE (reference sequence). V shed 5 bases and J 2 bases; nucleotides not matched to a gene: 7. CDR3 length: 15 amino acids. The CDR3 sequence: CASRIAGGLAYEQYF. In nucleotides, the CDR3 is TGTGCCAGCAGGATAGCGGGGGGACTAGCCTACGAGCAGTACTTC.

This sequence joins TRBV27 and TRBJ2-7; D is possibly TRBD1 (5 bases). The CDR3 length is 14 residues. Trimming stripped 8 bases from V and 0 bases from J, with 14 bases between. Germline lookup yields CDR1 MNHEY and CDR2 SMNVEV (reference sequence). The DNA for the CDR3 is TGTGCCAGCCGGACGGTGACAGTCTCCTACGAGCAGTACTTC. Translating it yields CASRTVTVSYEQYF.

The chain links TRBV29-1 to TRBJ2-7; a weak D match, TRBD1 (6 bases). Trimming removed 4 bases at V and 2 bases at J, with 15 bases between. CDR1 and CDR2 from the germline V gene are SQVTM and ANQGSEA. The CDR3 runs to 14 residues. CDR3 loop: CSVGYPDRPYEQYF. The DNA of the CDR3 is TGCAGCGTTGGGTATCCGGACAGACCCTACGAGCAGTACTTC.